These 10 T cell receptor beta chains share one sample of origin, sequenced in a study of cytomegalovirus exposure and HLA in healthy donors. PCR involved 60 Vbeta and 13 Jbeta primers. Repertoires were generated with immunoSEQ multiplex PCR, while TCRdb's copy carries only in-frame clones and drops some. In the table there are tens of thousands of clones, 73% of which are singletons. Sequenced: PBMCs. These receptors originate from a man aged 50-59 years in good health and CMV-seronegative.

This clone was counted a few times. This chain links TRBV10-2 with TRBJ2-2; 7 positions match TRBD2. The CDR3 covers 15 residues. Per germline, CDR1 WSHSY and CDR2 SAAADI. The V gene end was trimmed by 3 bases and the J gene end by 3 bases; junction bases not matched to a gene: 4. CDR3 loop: CASSDWGGYTGELFF. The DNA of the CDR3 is TGCGCCAGCAGTGACTGGGGGGGGTACACCGGGGAGCTGTTTTTT.

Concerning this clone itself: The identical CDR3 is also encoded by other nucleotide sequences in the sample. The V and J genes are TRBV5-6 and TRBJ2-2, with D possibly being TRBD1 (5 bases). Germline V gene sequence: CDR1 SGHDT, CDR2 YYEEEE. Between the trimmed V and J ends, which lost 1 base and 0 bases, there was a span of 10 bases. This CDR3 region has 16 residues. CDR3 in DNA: TGTGCCAGCAGCTTGTGGCAGGGCCCGAACACCGGGGAGCTGTTTTTT. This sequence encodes CASSLWQGPNTGELFF.

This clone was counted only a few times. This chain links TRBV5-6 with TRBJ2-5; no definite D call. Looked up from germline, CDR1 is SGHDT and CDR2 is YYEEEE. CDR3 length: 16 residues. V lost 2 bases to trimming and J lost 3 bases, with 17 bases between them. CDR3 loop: CASSFRVLIPKETQYF. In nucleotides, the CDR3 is TGTGCCAGCAGCTTTCGCGTACTTATCCCGAAAGAGACCCAGTACTTC.

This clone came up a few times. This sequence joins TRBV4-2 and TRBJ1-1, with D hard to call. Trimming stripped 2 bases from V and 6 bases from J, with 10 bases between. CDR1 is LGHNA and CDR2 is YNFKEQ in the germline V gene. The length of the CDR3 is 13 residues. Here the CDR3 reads CASSQWMGAEAFF. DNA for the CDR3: TGTGCCAGCAGCCAATGGATGGGAGCTGAAGCTTTCTTT.

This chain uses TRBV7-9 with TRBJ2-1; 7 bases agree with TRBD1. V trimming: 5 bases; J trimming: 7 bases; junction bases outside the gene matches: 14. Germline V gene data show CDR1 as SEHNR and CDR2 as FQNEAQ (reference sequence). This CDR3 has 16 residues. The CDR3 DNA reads TGTGCCAGCAGCCGAGGGGGCCTCGGCAGGGGGAATGAGCAGTTCTTC. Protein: CASSRGGLGRGNEQFF.

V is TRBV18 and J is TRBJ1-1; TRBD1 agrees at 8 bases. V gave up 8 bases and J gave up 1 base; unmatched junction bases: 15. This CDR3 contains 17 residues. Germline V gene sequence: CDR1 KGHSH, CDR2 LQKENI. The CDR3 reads CASPIHGQGVGNTEAFF. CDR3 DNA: TGTGCCAGCCCAATCCATGGACAGGGAGTGGGGAACACTGAAGCTTTCTTT. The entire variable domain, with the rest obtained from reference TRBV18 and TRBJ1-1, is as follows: NAGVMQNPRHLVRRRGQEARLRCSPMKGHSHVYWYRQLPEEGLKFMVYLQKENIIDESGMPKERFSAEFPKEGPSILRIQQVVRGDSAAYFCASPIHGQGVGNTEAFFGQGTRLTVV.

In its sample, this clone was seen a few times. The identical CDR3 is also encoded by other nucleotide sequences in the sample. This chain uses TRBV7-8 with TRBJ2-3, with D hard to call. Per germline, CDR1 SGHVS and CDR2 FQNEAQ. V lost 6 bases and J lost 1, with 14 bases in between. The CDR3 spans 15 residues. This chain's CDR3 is CASRALVTGTDTQYF. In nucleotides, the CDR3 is TGTGCCAGCAGAGCCCTAGTCACTGGCACAGATACGCAGTATTTT.

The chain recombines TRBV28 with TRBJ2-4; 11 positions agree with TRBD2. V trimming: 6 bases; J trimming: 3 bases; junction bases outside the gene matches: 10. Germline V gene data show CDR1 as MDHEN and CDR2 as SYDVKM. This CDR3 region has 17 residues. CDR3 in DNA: TGTGCCAGCAGAAAAATAGCGGGGGGGCTAAGCAAAAACATTCAGTACTTC. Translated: CASRKIAGGLSKNIQYF.

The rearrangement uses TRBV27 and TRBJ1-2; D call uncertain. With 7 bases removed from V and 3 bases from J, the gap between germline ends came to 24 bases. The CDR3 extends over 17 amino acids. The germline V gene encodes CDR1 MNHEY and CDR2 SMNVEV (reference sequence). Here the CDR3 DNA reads TGTGCCAGCACAAAAACGGTGGGAGGGCCGAAGGACTATGGCTACACCTTC. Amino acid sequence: CASTKTVGGPKDYGYTF.

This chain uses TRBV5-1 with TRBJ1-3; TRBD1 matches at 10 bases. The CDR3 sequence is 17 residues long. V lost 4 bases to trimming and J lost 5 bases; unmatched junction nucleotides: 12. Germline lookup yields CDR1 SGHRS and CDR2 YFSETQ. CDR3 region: CASSPSSTGGNRNTIYF. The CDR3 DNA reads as TGCGCCAGCAGCCCATCCTCGACAGGGGGCAATCGAAACACCATATATTTT.